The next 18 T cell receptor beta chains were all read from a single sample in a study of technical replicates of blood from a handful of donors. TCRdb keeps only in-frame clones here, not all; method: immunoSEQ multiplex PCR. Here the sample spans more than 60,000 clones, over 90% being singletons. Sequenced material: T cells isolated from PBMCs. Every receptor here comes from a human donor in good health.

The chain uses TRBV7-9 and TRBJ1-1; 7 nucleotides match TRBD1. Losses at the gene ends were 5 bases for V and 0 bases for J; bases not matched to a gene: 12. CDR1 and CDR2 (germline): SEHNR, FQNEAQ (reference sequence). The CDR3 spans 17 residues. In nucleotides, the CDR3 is TGTGCCAGCAGCCTGGGAACAGGGGTTTCCATGAACACTGAAGCTTTCTTT. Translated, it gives CASSLGTGVSMNTEAFF.

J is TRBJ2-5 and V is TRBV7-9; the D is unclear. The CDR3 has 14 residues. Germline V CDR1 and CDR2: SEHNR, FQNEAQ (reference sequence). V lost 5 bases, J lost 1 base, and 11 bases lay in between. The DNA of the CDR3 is TGTGCCAGCAGCCGAGAGGTGACCCAAGAGACCCAGTACTTC. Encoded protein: CASSREVTQETQYF.

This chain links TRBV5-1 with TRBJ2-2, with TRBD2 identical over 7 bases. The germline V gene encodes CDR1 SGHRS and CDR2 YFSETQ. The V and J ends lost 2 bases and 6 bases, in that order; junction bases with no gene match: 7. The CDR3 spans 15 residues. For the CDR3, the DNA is TGCGCCAGCAGCTTTTCTCAGGCGGGAGCCGGGGAGCTGTTTTTT. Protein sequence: CASSFSQAGAGELFF.

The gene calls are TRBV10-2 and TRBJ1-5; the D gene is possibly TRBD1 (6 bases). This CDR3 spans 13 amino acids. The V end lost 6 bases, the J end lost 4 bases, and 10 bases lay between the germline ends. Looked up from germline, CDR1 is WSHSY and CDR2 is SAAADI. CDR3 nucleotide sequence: TGCGCCAGCAGGGAACAGGGAAATCAGCCCCAGCATTTT. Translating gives CASREQGNQPQHF.

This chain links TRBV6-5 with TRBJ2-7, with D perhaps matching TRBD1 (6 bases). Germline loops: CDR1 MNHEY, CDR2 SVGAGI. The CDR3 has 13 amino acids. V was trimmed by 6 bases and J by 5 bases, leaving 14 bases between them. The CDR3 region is CASSPGTFDEQYF. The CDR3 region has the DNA TGTGCCAGCAGCCCGGGGACATTCGACGAGCAGTACTTC.

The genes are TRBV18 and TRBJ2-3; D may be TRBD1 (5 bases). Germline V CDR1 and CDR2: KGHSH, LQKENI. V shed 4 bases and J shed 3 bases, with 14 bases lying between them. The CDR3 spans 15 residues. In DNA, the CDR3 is TGTGCCAGCTCACTTATGGCAGGGCAGACAGATACGCAGTATTTT. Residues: CASSLMAGQTDTQYF.

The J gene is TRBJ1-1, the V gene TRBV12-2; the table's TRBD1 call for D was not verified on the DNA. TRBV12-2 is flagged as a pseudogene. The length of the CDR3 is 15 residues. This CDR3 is CASRLVGQGDTEAFF. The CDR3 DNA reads TGTGCAAGTCGCTTAGTGGGACAGGGGGACACTGAAGCTTTCTTT.

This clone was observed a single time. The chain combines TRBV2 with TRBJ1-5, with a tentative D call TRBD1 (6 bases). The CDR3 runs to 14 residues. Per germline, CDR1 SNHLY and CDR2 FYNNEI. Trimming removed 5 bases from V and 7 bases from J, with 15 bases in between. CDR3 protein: CASSPRRGTQPQHF. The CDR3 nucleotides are TGTGCCAGCAGTCCCCGGCGGGGGACACAGCCCCAGCATTTT.

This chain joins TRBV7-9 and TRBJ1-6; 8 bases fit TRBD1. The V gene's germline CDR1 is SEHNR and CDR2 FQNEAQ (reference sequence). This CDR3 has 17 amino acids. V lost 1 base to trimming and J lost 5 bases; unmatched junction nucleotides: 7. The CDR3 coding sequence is TGTGCCAGCAGCTTAGGACCAGGGGGCCGAAATAATTCACCCCTCCACTTT. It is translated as CASSLGPGGRNNSPLHF.

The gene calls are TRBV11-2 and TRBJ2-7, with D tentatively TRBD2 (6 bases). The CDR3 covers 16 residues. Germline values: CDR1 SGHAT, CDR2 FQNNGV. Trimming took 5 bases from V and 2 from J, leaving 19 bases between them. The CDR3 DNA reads TGTGCCAGCAGCCTTTTCGCGGGGATTGGGACCTACGAGCAGTACTTC. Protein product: CASSLFAGIGTYEQYF.

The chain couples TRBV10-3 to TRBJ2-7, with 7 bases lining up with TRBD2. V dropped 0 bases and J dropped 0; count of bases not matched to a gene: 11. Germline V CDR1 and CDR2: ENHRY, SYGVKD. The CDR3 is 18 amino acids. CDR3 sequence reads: CAISESLWGGSSSYEQYF. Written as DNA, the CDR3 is TGTGCCATCAGTGAGTCGCTTTGGGGGGGTTCGAGCTCCTACGAGCAGTACTTC.

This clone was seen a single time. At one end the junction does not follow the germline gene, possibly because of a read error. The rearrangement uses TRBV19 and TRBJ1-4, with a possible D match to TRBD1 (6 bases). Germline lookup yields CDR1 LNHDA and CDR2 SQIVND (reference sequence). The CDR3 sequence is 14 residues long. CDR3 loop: CASIAGTNNGKLFF. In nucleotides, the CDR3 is TGTGCCAGTATCGCCGGGACAAATAATGGAAAACTGTTTTTT.

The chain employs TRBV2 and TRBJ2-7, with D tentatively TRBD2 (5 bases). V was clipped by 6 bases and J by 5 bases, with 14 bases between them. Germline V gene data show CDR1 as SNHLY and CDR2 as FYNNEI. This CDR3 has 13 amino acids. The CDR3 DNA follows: TGTGCCAGCAGCATTGAGGGTTCCCACGAGCAGTACTTC. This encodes CASSIEGSHEQYF.

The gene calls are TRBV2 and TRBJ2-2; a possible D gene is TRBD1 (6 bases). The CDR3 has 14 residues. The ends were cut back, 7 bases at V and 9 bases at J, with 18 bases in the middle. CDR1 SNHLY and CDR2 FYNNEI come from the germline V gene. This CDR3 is CASTGYRVLRELFF. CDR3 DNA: TGTGCCAGCACCGGGTACAGGGTCCTGAGGGAGCTGTTTTTT.

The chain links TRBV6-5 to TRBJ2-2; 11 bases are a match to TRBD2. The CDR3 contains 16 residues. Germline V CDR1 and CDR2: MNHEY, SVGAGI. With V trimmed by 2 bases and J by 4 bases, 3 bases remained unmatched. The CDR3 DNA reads TGTGCCAGCAGTTACCCCCTAGCGGGAGGCACCGGGGAGCTGTTTTTT. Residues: CASSYPLAGGTGELFF.

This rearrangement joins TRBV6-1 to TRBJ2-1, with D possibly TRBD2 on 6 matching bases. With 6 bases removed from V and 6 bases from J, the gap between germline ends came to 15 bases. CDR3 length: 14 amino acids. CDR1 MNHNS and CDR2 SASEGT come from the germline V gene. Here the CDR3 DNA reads TGTGCCAGCAGGGAGGGGTATGGGGTCAATGAGCAGTTCTTC. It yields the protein CASREGYGVNEQFF.

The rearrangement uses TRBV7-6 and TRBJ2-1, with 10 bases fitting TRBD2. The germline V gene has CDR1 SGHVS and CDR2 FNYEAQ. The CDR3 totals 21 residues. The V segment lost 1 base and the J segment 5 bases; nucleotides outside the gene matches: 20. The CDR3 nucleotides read TGTGCCAGCAGCTTAGGGGGGGTAGCGGGAGGAAAAGGAGGGGCTCACAATGAGCAGTTCTTC. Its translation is CASSLGGVAGGKGGAHNEQFF.

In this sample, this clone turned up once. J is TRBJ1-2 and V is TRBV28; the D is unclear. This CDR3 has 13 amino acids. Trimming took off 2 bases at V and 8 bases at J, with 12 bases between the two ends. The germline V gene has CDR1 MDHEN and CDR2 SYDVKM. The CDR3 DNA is TGTGCCAGCAGTTTACTGGGGAGGCGAGGCTACACCTTC. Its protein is CASSLLGRRGYTF.